The T cell receptor (beta chain) described here comes from a study of blood T cell repertoires in COVID-19. For the study at large: Italy, Spain and the United States were the sources of the convalescent and acute COVID-19 samples.

The assay was immunoSEQ multiplex PCR, and TCRdb's table has in-frame clones only and misses some. The data show 170,000 or so clones, roughly 86% seen once. Germline loops: CDR1 SSHAT, CDR2 FNYEAQ (reference sequence). The CDR3 contains 16 residues. About this clone: A read error may produce the germline difference seen at one junction end.

The source is a man aged 45 to 65 with active or convalescent COVID-19. V usage is TRBV7-7 and J usage is TRBJ2-3; weak D call: TRBD2 (5 bases). Sequencing was carried out using peripheral blood. The CDR3 bases are TGTGCTAGCAGCTTACCAGACGGGGATAGCACAGATACGCAGTATTTT. Its translation is CASSLPDGDSTDTQYF.